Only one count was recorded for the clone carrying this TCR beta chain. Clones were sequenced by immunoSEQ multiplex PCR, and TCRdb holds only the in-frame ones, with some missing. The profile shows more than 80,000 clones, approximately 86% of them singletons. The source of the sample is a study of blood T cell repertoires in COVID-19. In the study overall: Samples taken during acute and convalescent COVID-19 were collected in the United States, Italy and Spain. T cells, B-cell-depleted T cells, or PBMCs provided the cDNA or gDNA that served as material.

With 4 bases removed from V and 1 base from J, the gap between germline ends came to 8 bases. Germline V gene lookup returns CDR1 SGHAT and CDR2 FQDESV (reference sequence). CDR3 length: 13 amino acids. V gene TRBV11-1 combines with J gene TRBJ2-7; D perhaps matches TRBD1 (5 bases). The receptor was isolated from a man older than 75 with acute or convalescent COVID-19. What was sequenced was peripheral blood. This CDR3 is CASSSTESYEQYF. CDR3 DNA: TGTGCCAGCAGCTCGACAGAGTCCTACGAGCAGTACTTC.